Below are 4 T cell receptor beta chains sequenced from a single sample in a study of T cells in Graves' hyperthyroidism and ophthalmopathy. Amplification of TCR beta CDR3 regions was performed using RNA transcripts as template. Primed by the HTBI set, a first-round RT-PCR was run on the TCR CDR3. TCRdb reanalysed the multiplex PCR reads using MiXCR and keeps one entry per CDR3 protein. Here the sample spans roughly 570,000 distinct CDR3 sequences, more than 45% being singletons. Sequenced: peripheral blood or thyroid tissue (not recorded which). The receptors were gathered from an adult woman with Graves' disease, either hyperthyroidism or ophthalmopathy (not recorded which).

This chain links TRBV10-3 with TRBJ1-1; weak D call: TRBD1 (5 bases). Germline V CDR1 and CDR2: ENHRY, SYGVKD. The CDR3 runs to 11 residues. Trimming left V 6 bases short and J 9 bases short, with 11 bases between. CDR3 residues: CAISRRGKAFF. The DNA for the CDR3 is TGTGCCATCAGCAGACGGGGCAAAGCTTTCTTT.

CDR3 DNA: TGTGCCAGCAGCTTCGGCCCCCGGAACACCGGGGAGCTGTTTTTT. Amino acid sequence: CASSFGPRNTGELFF. The V gene is TRBV7-9, the J gene TRBJ2-2; unclear D gene. Germline V CDR1 and CDR2: SEHNR, FQNEAQ (reference sequence). V was pared by 3 bases and J by 1 base, with 9 bases between. This CDR3 region has 15 residues.

This clonotype came up many times. The chain has TRBV4-1 and TRBJ2-2; D remains unclear. The CDR3 has 13 residues. The V gene's germline CDR1 is MGHRA and CDR2 YSYEKL. Trimming stripped 5 bases from V and 3 bases from J, with 7 bases between. CDR3 amino acids: CASSETHTGELFF. CDR3 coding DNA: TGCGCCAGCAGCGAGACCCACACCGGGGAGCTGTTTTTT.

The V call is TRBV20-1, the J call TRBJ2-7, with 10 bases identical to TRBD2. V shed 3 bases and J 3 bases; nucleotides not matched to a gene: 8. The CDR3 contains 15 residues. The V gene's germline CDR1 is DFQATT and CDR2 SNEGSKA (reference sequence). The CDR3 DNA is TGCAGTGCTAGTGGGCCTAGCGGGAGAAGCTACGAGCAGTACTTC. It codes for CSASGPSGRSYEQYF.